The rows below give T cell receptor beta chains drawn from one sample of a study of blood T cells in healthy people across ages. TCRdb fed the 5' RACE reads into MiXCR, producing one record per CDR3 protein. The sample lists 600,000 or so distinct CDR3 sequences; roughly 31% were seen once. The sample taken for sequencing was blood. All receptors derive from a woman older than 75 in good health. Each CDR3 is given with its conserved first and last residue. The order of the fields is clone size, V gene, CDR3 protein. Some rows have no size entry. The others give once, few or many, or a class for an expanded clone.

>-|TRBV6-5
CASSLKSTGINQPQHF
>many|TRBV5-1
CASSLAASPSYNEQFF
>few|TRBV30
CAWSPSGNEQFF
>many|TRBV6-6
CASSYDYGYTF
>few|TRBV5-6
CASRLTGDGTEAFF
>-|TRBV4-2
CAGSQLRAGTSGQETQFF
>-|TRBV20-1
CSARDARGALRQFF
>-|TRBV7-8
CASSVTVHEQYF
>-|TRBV4-1
CASSALSSYEQYF
>many|TRBV12-3/TRBV12-4
CASSAPGRGLADTQYF
>-|TRBV28
CASSPVFGELFF
>many|TRBV9
CASSVGTFSYNEQFF
>many|TRBV11-2
CASSKGAGGREDTQYF
>-|TRBV9
CASSCAGQLSEKLFF
>-|TRBV5-1
CASSLGRANTGELFF
>many|TRBV5-1
CASSLAGGEYNEQFF
>many|TRBV10-3
CAISESRGQATNEKLFF
>-|TRBV6-2/TRBV6-3
CASTVFYEQYF
>many|TRBV7-2
CASSISGGFSYEQYF
>many|TRBV30
CAWTGTGMGYGYTF
>few|TRBV9
CATQELGSEAFF
>few|TRBV28
CASSTGVPGQPQHF
>many|TRBV5-4
CASSLVSGGAETQYF
>few|TRBV5-1
CASSSTSGGAKDTQYF
>many|TRBV11-2
CASSYGIIDRGRNSPLHF
>many|TRBV7-2
CASTMGRGGNTQYF
>few|TRBV3-1
CASSLGPLGGYTF
>many|TRBV3-1
CASSPPRGHEQFF
>few|TRBV20-1
CSARDSTGYGNTIYF
>-|TRBV6-5
CASSYRDGHEQYF
>many|TRBV20-1
CSAHANYNEQFF
>many|TRBV20-1
CSARDGGRIDTQYF
>many|TRBV28
CASSRFEGPGANVLTF
>few|TRBV29-1
CSVDRSGTEAFF
>few|TRBV27
CASTSRGQGDTGELFF